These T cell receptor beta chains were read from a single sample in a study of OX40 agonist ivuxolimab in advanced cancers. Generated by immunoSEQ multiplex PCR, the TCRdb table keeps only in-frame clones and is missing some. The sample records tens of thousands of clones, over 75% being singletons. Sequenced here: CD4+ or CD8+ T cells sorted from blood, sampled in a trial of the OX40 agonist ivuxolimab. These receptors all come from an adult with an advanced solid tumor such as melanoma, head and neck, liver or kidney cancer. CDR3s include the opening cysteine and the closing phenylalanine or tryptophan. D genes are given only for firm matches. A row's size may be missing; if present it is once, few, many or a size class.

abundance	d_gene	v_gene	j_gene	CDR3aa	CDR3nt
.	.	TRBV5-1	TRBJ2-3	CASSSGTRGTDTQYF	TGCGCCAGCAGCTCCGGGACCCGCGGCACAGATACGCAGTATTTT
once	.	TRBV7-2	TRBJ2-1	CASSLVAASYNEQFF	TGTGCCAGCAGCTTAGTGGCAGCCTCCTACAATGAGCAGTTCTTC
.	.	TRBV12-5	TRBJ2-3	CASADMADTQYF	TGTGCAAGTGCGGATATGGCAGATACGCAGTATTTT
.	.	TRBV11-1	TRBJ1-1	CASSLEMRGEAFF	TGTGCCAGCAGCTTAGAGATGAGGGGTGAAGCTTTCTTT
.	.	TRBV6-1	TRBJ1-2	CASSEGPYGYTF	TGTGCCAGCAGTGAGGGACCTTATGGCTACACCTTC
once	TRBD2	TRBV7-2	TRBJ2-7	CASSLGLASYEQYF	TGTGCCAGCAGCCTGGGACTAGCCTCCTACGAGCAGTACTTC
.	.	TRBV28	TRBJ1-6	CASMGPTSFHF	TGTGCCAGCATGGGGCCAACATCCTTCCACTTT
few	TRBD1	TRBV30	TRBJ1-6	CAWSVAGGGSPLHF	TGTGCCTGGAGTGTAGCAGGGGGAGGTTCACCCCTCCACTTT
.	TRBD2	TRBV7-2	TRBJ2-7	CASSLAGWEGPYEQYF	TGTGCCAGCAGCTTAGCGGGGTGGGAGGGCCCCTACGAGCAGTACTTC
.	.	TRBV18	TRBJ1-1	CASSPTTVNTEAFF	TGTGCCAGCTCACCAACGACGGTGAACACTGAAGCTTTCTTT
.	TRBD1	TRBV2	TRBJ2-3	CASRRDRGSVDTQYF	TGTGCCAGCAGGAGGGACAGGGGTAGTGTAGATACGCAGTATTTT
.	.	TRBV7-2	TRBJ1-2	CASSPQAGLRDYGYTF	TGTGCCAGCAGCCCCCAGGCGGGGTTGAGGGACTATGGCTACACCTTC
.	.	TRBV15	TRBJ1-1	CATSRALNTEAFF	TGTGCCACCAGCAGGGCCTTGAACACTGAAGCTTTCTTT
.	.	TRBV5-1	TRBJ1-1	CASSLFRGENTEAFF	TGCGCCAGCAGCTTGTTCAGGGGTGAGAACACTGAAGCTTTCTTT
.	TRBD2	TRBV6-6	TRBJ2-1	CASSYSTSGRNEQFF	TGTGCCAGCAGTTACTCGACTAGCGGGAGAAATGAGCAGTTCTTC
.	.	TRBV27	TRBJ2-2	CASSLVQANTGELFF	TGTGCCAGCAGTTTAGTTCAAGCGAACACCGGGGAGCTGTTTTTT
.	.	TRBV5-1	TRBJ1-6	CASSAGQFYNSPLHF	TGCGCCAGCAGCGCTGGACAGTTCTATAATTCACCCCTCCACTTT
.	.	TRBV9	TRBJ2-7	CASSVDAGGTYEQYF	TGTGCCAGCAGCGTAGATGCCGGGGGTACCTACGAGCAGTACTTC
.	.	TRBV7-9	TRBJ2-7	CASSLSLPGSEQYF	TGTGCCAGCAGCTTATCCCTCCCCGGCTCCGAGCAGTACTTC
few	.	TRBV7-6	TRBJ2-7	CASSLRVGDYEQYF	TGTGCCAGCAGCTTAAGAGTAGGGGACTACGAGCAGTACTTC
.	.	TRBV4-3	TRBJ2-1	CASSLGGGANEQFF	TGCGCCAGCAGCTTAGGGGGTGGGGCGAATGAGCAGTTCTTC
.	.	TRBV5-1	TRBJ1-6	CASRRAGGNSPLHF	TGCGCCAGCCGCCGGGCCGGGGGAAATTCACCCCTCCACTTT
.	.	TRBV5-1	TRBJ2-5	CASSLARSSSQGTQYF	TGCGCCAGCAGCTTGGCCCGATCATCCAGCCAGGGGACCCAGTACTTC
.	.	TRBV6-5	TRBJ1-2	CASSYFVGGASGYTF	TGTGCCAGCAGTTACTTCGTCGGGGGCGCGTCCGGCTACACCTTC
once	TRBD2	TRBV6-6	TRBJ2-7	CASSLAPGTSGYEQYF	TGTGCCAGCAGTTTGGCCCCCGGGACTAGCGGCTACGAGCAGTACTTC
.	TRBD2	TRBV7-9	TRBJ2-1	CASSPSGGRTNEQFF	TGTGCCAGCAGCCCTTCCGGGGGGAGGACAAATGAGCAGTTCTTC
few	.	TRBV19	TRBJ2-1	CASTKGDYPYNEQFF	TGTGCCAGTACGAAGGGAGACTACCCATACAATGAGCAGTTCTTC
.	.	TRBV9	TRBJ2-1	CASSAQRSGLSYNEQFF	TGTGCCAGCAGCGCGCAAAGGTCGGGGCTTTCCTACAATGAGCAGTTCTTC
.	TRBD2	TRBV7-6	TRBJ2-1	CASSLGLRTSAIPEGNEQFF	TGTGCCAGCAGCTTAGGTCTCAGGACTAGCGCGATCCCGGAGGGCAATGAGCAGTTCTTC
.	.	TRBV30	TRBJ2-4	CAWTRRTPGAKNIQYF	TGTGCCTGGACCAGAAGGACCCCGGGGGCCAAAAACATTCAGTACTTC
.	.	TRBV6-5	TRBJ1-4	CASSYLLEEKLFF	TGTGCCAGCAGTTACTTGTTGGAGGAAAAACTGTTTTTT
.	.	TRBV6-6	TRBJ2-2	CASTRSGNTGELFF	TGTGCCAGCACTAGGTCGGGGAACACCGGGGAGCTGTTTTTT
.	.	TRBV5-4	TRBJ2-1	CASSLAASIKGNEQFF	TGTGCCAGCAGCTTGGCTGCGAGTATTAAAGGCAATGAGCAGTTCTTC
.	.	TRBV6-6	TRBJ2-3	CASSYARAHTDTQYF	TGTGCCAGCAGTTACGCTCGCGCGCACACAGATACGCAGTATTTT
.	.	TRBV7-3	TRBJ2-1	CASSAYGGGYNEQFF	TGTGCCAGCAGCGCTTACGGGGGCGGCTACAATGAGCAGTTCTTC
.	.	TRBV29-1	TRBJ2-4	CSGRQGGSQYF	TGCAGCGGCCGACAGGGAGGGAGTCAGTACTTC
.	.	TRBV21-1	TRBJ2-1	CASSARYRGHPYNEQFF	TGTGCCAGCAGCGCTCGCTATCGAGGGCATCCCTACAATGAGCAGTTCTTC
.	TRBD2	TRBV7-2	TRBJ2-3	CASSFRMGGTDTQYF	TGTGCCAGCAGCTTTAGGATGGGAGGGACAGATACGCAGTATTTT
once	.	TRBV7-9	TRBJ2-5	CASSPSRDQETQYF	TGTGCCAGCAGCCCCTCGAGGGACCAAGAGACCCAGTACTTC
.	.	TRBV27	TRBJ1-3	CASSPSGGLRAGFSGNTIYF	TGTGCCAGCAGTCCATCGGGCGGCCTACGAGCGGGGTTCTCTGGAAACACCATATATTTT
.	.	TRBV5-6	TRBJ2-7	CASSLTRGVTYEQYF	TGTGCCAGCAGCTTAACCAGGGGTGTCACCTACGAGCAGTACTTC
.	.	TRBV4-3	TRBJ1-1	CASSQEGATEAFF	TGCGCCAGCAGCCAAGAAGGGGCCACTGAAGCTTTCTTT
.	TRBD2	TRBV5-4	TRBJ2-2	CASSSSGTSVGELFF	TGTGCCAGCAGTTCCTCCGGGACTAGCGTCGGGGAGCTGTTTTTT
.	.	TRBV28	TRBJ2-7	CASRDRSSYEQYF	TGTGCCAGCAGAGACAGGAGCTCCTACGAGCAGTACTTC
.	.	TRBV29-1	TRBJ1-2	CSVSPGPQGYTF	TGCAGCGTTTCCCCAGGGCCGCAAGGCTACACCTTC
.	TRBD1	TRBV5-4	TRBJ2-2	CASSLPKTGDTGELFF	TGTGCCAGCAGCCTCCCCAAGACAGGGGACACCGGGGAGCTGTTTTTT
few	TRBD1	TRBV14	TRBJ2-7	CASKRTGSPYEQYF	TGTGCCAGCAAGCGGACAGGGAGTCCCTACGAGCAGTACTTC
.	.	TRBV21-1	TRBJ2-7	CASSKVAAGGHEQYF	TGTGCCAGCAGCAAAGTTGCAGCGGGAGGGCACGAGCAGTACTTC
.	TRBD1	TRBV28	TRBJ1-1	CASHPRGGSVQAFF	TGTGCCAGTCATCCTAGAGGGGGCTCGGTTCAAGCTTTCTTT
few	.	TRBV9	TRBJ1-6	CASSASNSPLHF	TGTGCCAGCAGCGCGTCAAATTCACCCCTCCACTTT
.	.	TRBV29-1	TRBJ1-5	CSVAGSNQPQHF	TGCAGCGTTGCGGGGAGCAATCAGCCCCAGCATTTT
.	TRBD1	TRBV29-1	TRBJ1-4	CSVTRQGSHEKLFF	TGCAGCGTTACAAGACAGGGTTCGCATGAAAAACTGTTTTTT
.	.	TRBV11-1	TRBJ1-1	CASSLFSVNTEAFF	TGTGCCAGCAGCTTATTTTCTGTGAACACTGAAGCTTTCTTT
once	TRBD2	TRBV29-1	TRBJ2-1	CSVVGIGGGATYNEQFF	TGCAGCGTTGTAGGAATTGGCGGGGGGGCGACCTACAATGAGCAGTTCTTC
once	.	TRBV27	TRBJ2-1	CASSSHRRGAYNEQFF	TGTGCCAGCAGTTCTCATCGCAGGGGGGCCTACAATGAGCAGTTCTTC
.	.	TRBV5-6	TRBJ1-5	CASSLRPNQPQHF	TGTGCCAGCAGCTTGCGGCCCAATCAGCCCCAGCATTTT
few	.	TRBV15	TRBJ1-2	CATSREGRVDGYTF	TGTGCCACCAGCAGAGAGGGTCGGGTCGATGGCTACACCTTC
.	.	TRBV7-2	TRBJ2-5	CASSPLGLQETQYF	TGTGCCAGCAGCCCCCTAGGGCTCCAAGAGACCCAGTACTTC
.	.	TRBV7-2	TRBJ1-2	CASSLVGPNYGYTF	TGTGCCAGCAGCTTAGTAGGTCCTAACTATGGCTACACCTTC